This T cell receptor (beta chain) was retrieved from a study of T-cell memory formation after mild COVID-19. Study summary: There were largely donor-specific TCR clusters.

TCR alpha and TCR beta cDNA libraries carrying sample barcodes and UMIs were produced by 5'RACE using constant-segment primers. TCRdb reanalysed the 5' RACE reads using MiXCR and keeps one entry per CDR3 protein. Of about 16,000 distinct CDR3 sequences listed, 23% are singletons. Study outcomes and limitations: Cross-reactive memory seemingly joined, as some responding clones were found in pre-infection memory. CD4+ contracting clones were mainly CM and EM; CD8+ ones, EMRA.

This clonotype was recorded many times. What it binds is not known. The CDR3 consists of 13 residues. Germline V lookup: CDR1 DFQATT, CDR2 SNEGSKA (reference sequence). The sequenced sample consisted of PBMCs or a T cell subset sorted from them (not recorded which). V is TRBV20-1 and J is TRBJ1-1; 9 positions agree with TRBD1. This TCR came from a man between 18 and 35 years old who had mild COVID-19 (a few samples of this study predate the infection). Cell type and time point are not known. CDR3 DNA: TGCAGCGGGACAGGGTATCCGTACACTGAAGCTTTCTTT. It translates to CSGTGYPYTEAFF.